The clone carrying this TCR beta chain was seen a handful of times. The antigen remains unidentified. This entry belongs to a study of beta chain features in type 1 diabetes. Germline V gene lookup returns CDR1 SEHNR and CDR2 FQNEAQ (reference sequence). Trimming removed 7 bases from V and 6 bases from J, with 8 bases in between. The CDR3 length is 11 residues. General study findings and limits: The study found that naive, central memory and Treg TCRB repertoires appeared more similar in patients than in healthy donors. When cDNA is sequenced, cells with high TCR expression could be over-represented.

The investigators reverse transcribed all of the isolated RNA, so they sequenced expressed TCRB transcripts. Profiled with immunoSEQ multiplex PCR; TCRdb holds only in-frame clones, not every one. This table holds about 350,000 clones, less than 20% found once. The receptor comes from a woman under 30 in good health. The sequenced sample was naive CD4+ T cells from blood. The gene calls are TRBV7-9 and TRBJ2-3; D gene uncertain. The CDR3 nucleotides are TGTGCCAGCACCCTCGGGGATACGCAGTATTTT. It translates to CASTLGDTQYF.